A selection of T cell receptor beta chains follows, all from one sample in a study of CD8+ T cells in alopecia areata. Profiling relied on immunoSEQ multiplex PCR, and the TCRdb table lists in-frame clones only, not all of them. The table records approximately 100,000 clones, 65% to 90% of them present only once. The specimen comprised CD8+ T cells sorted from blood, sampled at approximately week 30, from a patient treated with tofacitinib. The source is a human donor with alopecia areata. CDR3s include the opening cysteine and the closing phenylalanine or tryptophan. D genes are given only for firm matches. Not all rows give a size; the values are once, few, many and, for expanded clones, a class.

TRBV10-2,TRBD2,few,TRBJ2-3,TGCGCCAGCAGTGAGAGCGGGGGGGCTGCAGATACGCAGTATTTT,CASSESGGAADTQYF
TRBV10-3,-,-,TRBJ2-7,TGTGCCATCAGTGAACGGGACTCCTACGAGCAGTACTTC,CAISERDSYEQYF
TRBV4-2,TRBD1,-,TRBJ1-1,TGTGCCAGCAGCCAAGGACAGGGGGTTGTAGAAGCTTTCTTT,CASSQGQGVVEAFF
TRBV7-2,TRBD1,-,TRBJ2-3,TGTGCCAGCGGGACAGTCCCAGATACGCAGTATTTT,CASGTVPDTQYF
TRBV7-3,TRBD2,-,TRBJ2-1,TGTGCCAGCAGCTTACGGGGGACTAGCGGAAACAATGAGCAGTTCTTC,CASSLRGTSGNNEQFF
TRBV19,-,-,TRBJ2-1,TGTGCCAGTAGTACGTTCCACGGGAGCCACAATGAGCAGTTCTTC,CASSTFHGSHNEQFF
TRBV29-1,-,-,TRBJ2-7,TGCAGCGTTGAAGATGGATCCCGGGGAGGGGGCGGCGAGCAGTACTTC,CSVEDGSRGGGGEQYF
TRBV9,-,-,TRBJ1-6,TGTGCCAGCAGCGTGAGTGACAGGTTCATTTCACCCCTCCACTTT,CASSVSDRFISPLHF
TRBV27,TRBD1,-,TRBJ1-4,TGTGCCAGCAGACAACAAATGGACAGGGAACTTCCTGAAAAACTGTTTTTT,CASRQQMDRELPEKLFF
TRBV2,TRBD2,-,TRBJ2-3,TGTGCCAGCAGTGCCAGACTAGCGGGGCAACTTGGGAGAGATACGCAGTATTTT,CASSARLAGQLGRDTQYF
TRBV5-5,-,few,TRBJ2-5,TGTGCCAGCAGCTTGACACACGGGACCTTGCGGGAGACCCAGTACTTC,CASSLTHGTLRETQYF
TRBV6-1,-,once,TRBJ2-7,TGTGCCAGCAGAGACTACGAGCAGTACTTC,CASRDYEQYF
TRBV7-9,TRBD2,-,TRBJ2-7,TGTGCCAGCAGCGCCCGACTAGCGGGAGACGAGCAGTACTTC,CASSARLAGDEQYF
TRBV5-6,-,-,TRBJ2-7,TGTGCCAGCAGCTTGGTTGATAGCCAGTACGAGCAGTACTTC,CASSLVDSQYEQYF
TRBV7-9,TRBD2,-,TRBJ2-1,TGTGCCAGCAGCGTCACTAGCGGGGGGGCGGATGAGCAGTTCTTC,CASSVTSGGADEQFF